This TCR beta chain was recorded in a study of CD8+CD57+ T cells in acquired aplastic anemia. The V gene's germline CDR1 is SNHLY and CDR2 FYNNEI. The V end was cut by 6 bases, the J end by 4 bases, with 12 bases between. The CDR3 is made up of 13 amino acids. Genomic DNA was employed as the template in profiling TCR beta VDJ and CDR3. TCRdb re-derived calls from the reads in MiXCR, one entry per CDR3 protein. The table lists around 140,000 distinct CDR3 sequences, more than 35% of them singletons. Sample: sorted CD4+, CD8+, or CD8+CD57+ T cells (not recorded which) from PBMCs. The rearrangement joins TRBV2 to TRBJ1-2, with no clear D. The sequence was obtained from a human donor in good health, serving as a control. The CDR3 DNA sequence: TGTGCCAGCAGGGGCGGAGGCATCTATGGCTACACCTTC. It specifies CASRGGGIYGYTF.